This T cell receptor (beta chain) was captured in a study of cytomegalovirus exposure and HLA in healthy donors. Findings of the study overall: A later analysis showed TCR association rates differing by HLA locus, peaking at DRB1 and lowest at HLA-C. Being indistinguishable, some V segments were excluded, TRBV6-2 and TRBV6-3 among them.

This CDR3 has 17 amino acids. Points on this clone: Its matching antigen is unknown.

Primers: 60 Vbeta forward and 13 Jbeta reverse. Assay used: immunoSEQ multiplex PCR; TCRdb lists only in-frame clones, some missing. This sample contains just over 50,000 clones. V is TRBV21-1 and J is TRBJ1-2; no DNA check was done on the table's D call, TRBD1. TRBV21-1 is labeled a pseudogene. Sequenced material: PBMCs. The TCR originated in a woman aged 55-69 years in good health and CMV-seropositive. In nucleotides, the CDR3 is TGTGCCAGCAGTCCGAAAAAATGGGGACAACTAAACTATGGCTACACCTTC. Residues: CASSPKKWGQLNYGYTF.